Shown below are 21 T cell receptor beta chains from a single sample sequenced in a study of OX40 agonist ivuxolimab in advanced cancers. Libraries were prepared by immunoSEQ multiplex PCR; TCRdb keeps only in-frame clonotypes and omits some of them. The sample holds 60,000 or so clones, 87% seen once. This specimen consisted of CD4+ or CD8+ T cells sorted from blood, obtained in a trial of the OX40 agonist ivuxolimab. Receptor source: an adult with an advanced solid tumor such as melanoma, head and neck, liver or kidney cancer.

This clone was observed a few times. The V gene is TRBV29-1, the J gene TRBJ2-1; D gene ambiguous. This CDR3 comprises 13 residues. Trimming took 5 bases from V and 2 from J, leaving 10 bases between them. Germline V gene lookup returns CDR1 SQVTM and CDR2 ANQGSEA. CDR3 region: CSVRSRTYNEQFF. For the CDR3, the DNA is TGCAGCGTTCGAAGCCGCACCTACAATGAGCAGTTCTTC.

This chain connects TRBV19 to TRBJ1-2; D is perhaps TRBD1 (6 bases). This CDR3 spans 15 amino acids. Germline V CDR1 and CDR2: LNHDA, SQIVND (reference sequence). Trimming removed 5 bases at V and 0 bases at J, with 13 bases between. The CDR3 DNA follows: TGTGCCAGTAGTGTACAGGGCCCAGCTAACTATGGCTACACCTTC. It translates to CASSVQGPANYGYTF.

The chain links TRBV19 to TRBJ2-7; 7 positions agree with TRBD1. From germline, CDR1 is LNHDA and CDR2 SQIVND (reference sequence). The V and J ends lost 3 bases and 5 bases, in that order; junction bases with no gene match: 7. This CDR3 is 14 amino acids long. The CDR3 reads CASSMKTGPHEQYF. The CDR3 nucleotides are TGTGCCAGTAGTATGAAGACAGGGCCCCACGAGCAGTACTTC. The whole variable domain, filled in from reference TRBV19 and TRBJ2-7, reads DGGITQSPKYLFRKEGQNVTLSCEQNLNHDAMYWYRQDPGQGLRLIYYSQIVNDFQKGDIAEGYSVSREKKESFPLTVTSAQKNPTAFYLCASSMKTGPHEQYFGPGTRLTVT.

This rearrangement joins TRBV18 to TRBJ2-1; D remains unclear. The CDR3 has 15 residues. V was cut by 2 bases and J by 8 bases, with 16 bases left in between. CDR1 and CDR2 from the germline V gene are KGHSH and LQKENI. The CDR3: CASSPWETPKDEQFF. CDR3 DNA sequence: TGTGCCAGCTCACCATGGGAAACTCCTAAGGATGAGCAGTTCTTC.

The V call is TRBV6-5, the J call TRBJ1-6; 10 positions agree with TRBD1. Germline loops: CDR1 MNHEY, CDR2 SVGAGI. The CDR3 has 14 amino acids. With V trimmed by 6 bases and J by 9 bases, 5 bases remained unmatched. This chain's CDR3 is CASRTRQGASPLHF. CDR3 in DNA: TGTGCCAGCAGGACCCGACAGGGGGCTTCACCCCTCCACTTT.

The chain employs TRBV28 and TRBJ1-5; D perhaps matches TRBD1 (6 bases). Germline V CDR1 and CDR2: MDHEN, SYDVKM. The CDR3 consists of 18 residues. V shed 8 bases and J shed 0 bases, with 23 bases lying between them. CDR3 DNA sequence: TGTGCCAGCTACCGAGGGGGGAGTCTCTATATTAGCAATCAGCCCCAGCATTTT. Its protein is CASYRGGSLYISNQPQHF.

DNA of the CDR3: TGCGCCAGCAGCGGGGGACTTATGGACCCCTACGAGCAGTACTTC. Encoded protein: CASSGGLMDPYEQYF. The rearrangement links TRBV5-1 to TRBJ2-5; D perhaps matches TRBD2 (6 bases). With the DNA end fitting TRBJ2-7 better, the J assignment may be wrong. Per the germline V gene, CDR1 is SGHRS and CDR2 is YFSETQ. The CDR3 sequence is 15 residues long.

The rearrangement joins TRBV5-4 to TRBJ2-2; D possibly corresponds to TRBD2 (5 bases). Deletions cut 4 bases from V and 3 bases from J, with 13 bases between. The CDR3 sequence is 15 residues long. The germline V gene encodes CDR1 SGHNT and CDR2 YYREEE (reference sequence). The CDR3 DNA reads as TGTGCCAGCAGCCCACGAGGGTTGGACACCGGGGAGCTGTTTTTT. Protein: CASSPRGLDTGELFF.

The J gene is TRBJ2-5, the V gene TRBV7-9; D is unclear. Per germline, CDR1 SEHNR and CDR2 FQNEAQ (reference sequence). Deletions cut 7 bases from V and 1 base from J, with 16 bases between. The CDR3 is 15 amino acids. This CDR3 is CASTLGWAGQETQYF. The CDR3 DNA is TGTGCCAGCACCCTCGGGTGGGCCGGCCAAGAGACCCAGTACTTC.

This clone was seen just once. The chain has TRBV18 and TRBJ1-1, with a possible D match to TRBD1 (6 bases). The CDR3 spans 16 residues. V was clipped by 1 base and J by 0 bases, with 12 bases between them. Per the germline V gene, CDR1 is KGHSH and CDR2 is LQKENI. The CDR3 spells CASSPRGGSMNTEAFF. In nucleotides, the CDR3 is TGTGCCAGCTCACCACGGGGGGGCAGTATGAACACTGAAGCTTTCTTT. The full variable domain, in which reference TRBV18 and TRBJ1-1 provide the parts outside the CDR3, is NAGVMQNPRHLVRRRGQEARLRCSPMKGHSHVYWYRQLPEEGLKFMVYLQKENIIDESGMPKERFSAEFPKEGPSILRIQQVVRGDSAAYFCASSPRGGSMNTEAFFGQGTRLTVV.

This clone was seen only once. Other DNA sequences in this sample translate to the same CDR3. V gene TRBV6-5 combines with J gene TRBJ2-7; no reliable D call. Trimming took off 0 bases at V and 0 bases at J, with 6 bases between the two ends. The CDR3 extends over 14 amino acids. The germline gives CDR1 MNHEY, CDR2 SVGAGI. CDR3 coding DNA: TGTGCCAGCAGTTACTCAGGGATCTCCTACGAGCAGTACTTC. Its protein product is CASSYSGISYEQYF.

This chain links TRBV5-1 with TRBJ1-4; TRBD1 matches at 7 bases. CDR1 SGHRS and CDR2 YFSETQ come from the germline V gene. CDR3 size: 14 residues. The V gene end was trimmed by 4 bases and the J gene end by 7 bases; junction bases not matched to a gene: 7. The CDR3, as DNA: TGCGCCAGCAGCGAGGGGGCGCTGGTTGAAAAACTGTTTTTT. It is translated as CASSEGALVEKLFF.

This clone has just a few counts. V gene TRBV7-2 combines with J gene TRBJ2-1, with D unresolved. The germline V gene has CDR1 SGHTA and CDR2 FQGNSA. The V gene lost 3 bases and the J gene lost 7 bases, with 7 bases spanning the gap. The CDR3 contains 12 residues. The CDR3 DNA sequence: TGTGCCAGCAGCTTGGGGTTTAATGAGCAGTTCTTC. As protein: CASSLGFNEQFF.

The rearrangement links TRBV7-9 to TRBJ1-2; D might be TRBD1 (5 bases). CDR1 and CDR2 from the germline V gene are SEHNR and FQNEAQ (reference sequence). The CDR3 length is 12 residues. The V and J ends lost 2 bases and 5 bases respectively, with 6 bases between them. The CDR3 bases are TGTGCCAGCAGCTTAAGACAGTATGGCTACACCTTC. Protein product: CASSLRQYGYTF.

Only a few counts were recorded for this clone. The rearrangement joins TRBV14 to TRBJ2-1, with TRBD1 as a possible D gene (6 bases). The germline CDR1 and CDR2 sequences are SGHDN and FVKESK. This CDR3 is 16 amino acids long. The V gene lost 0 bases and the J gene lost 7 bases, with 16 bases spanning the gap. The CDR3 loop is CASSQDGEKQGNEQFF. The CDR3 bases are TGTGCCAGCAGCCAAGATGGGGAAAAGCAGGGGAATGAGCAGTTCTTC.

This CDR3 is CASSPTSGRASGETQYF. The CDR3 DNA follows: TGTGCCAGCAGCCCGACTAGCGGGAGGGCCTCGGGCGAGACCCAGTACTTC. The V and J genes are TRBV9 and TRBJ2-5, with 14 bases that match TRBD2. Trimming took 4 bases from V and 5 from J; bases not matched to a gene: 10. This CDR3 is built from 17 residues. Per the germline V gene, CDR1 is SGDLS and CDR2 is YYNGEE.

This chain links TRBV10-1 with TRBJ1-1; possible D gene TRBD1, 6 bases. The CDR3 covers 15 residues. Germline loops: CDR1 WNHNN, CDR2 SYGVQD (reference sequence). Trimming pared 7 bases from V and 0 bases from J, leaving 15 bases between. Here the CDR3 reads CASKKDSTMNTEAFF. In DNA form, the CDR3 reads TGCGCCAGCAAGAAGGACAGTACCATGAACACTGAAGCTTTCTTT.

The gene calls are TRBV15 and TRBJ2-1; 10 bases fit TRBD2. The germline V gene encodes CDR1 LNHNV and CDR2 YYDKDF (reference sequence). The CDR3 loop spans 15 amino acids. Losses at the gene ends were 1 base for V and 8 bases for J; bases not matched to a gene: 5. The CDR3 coding sequence is TGTGCCACCAGCAGAGCCGGGACTAGCGTCCATGAGCAGTTCTTC. Protein sequence: CATSRAGTSVHEQFF.

This CDR3 reads CAISPTGVEQYF. In DNA form, the CDR3 reads TGTGCCATCAGTCCTACAGGGGTCGAGCAGTACTTC. The rearrangement links TRBV10-3 to TRBJ2-5; 7 nucleotides match TRBD1. The J call is in doubt because the DNA end fits TRBJ2-7 better. Germline V gene data show CDR1 as ENHRY and CDR2 as SYGVKD. The CDR3 sequence is 12 residues long.

This chain connects TRBV19 to TRBJ1-1; 10 bases line up with TRBD1. The CDR3 runs to 15 residues. CDR1 and CDR2 from the germline V gene are LNHDA and SQIVND (reference sequence). Trimming cost V 5 bases and J 2 bases; bases outside gene matches: 5. CDR3 loop: CASSPGTGVNTEAFF. In nucleotides, the CDR3 is TGTGCCAGTAGTCCCGGGACAGGGGTCAACACTGAAGCTTTCTTT.

The chain couples TRBV30 to TRBJ2-7; D is perhaps TRBD1 (6 bases). Germline assignment: CDR1 GTSNPN and CDR2 SVGIG (reference sequence). The V end was cut by 1 base, the J end by 3 bases, with 10 bases between. The CDR3 extends over 13 amino acids. For the CDR3, the DNA is TGTGCCTGGAGTGCCACAGGGTTCTACGAGCAGTACTTC. Amino acid sequence: CAWSATGFYEQYF.